The T cell receptor beta chain described here comes from a study of shared clonotypes between healthy human individuals. The repertoire was sequenced with immunoSEQ multiplex PCR; TCRdb's copy has only in-frame clones and lacks some. The data hold 1 million to 1.2 million clones, with about 80% observed a single time. CD4+ cells yielded CD45RA+ naive and CD45RA-negative memory subsets. The CDR3 extends over 14 amino acids. V trimming: 2 bases; J trimming: 14 bases; junction bases outside the gene matches: 16. The germline CDR1 and CDR2 sequences are GTSNPN and SVGIG (reference sequence). Source material: memory CD4+ T cells from PBMCs. Stated subset: CD45RA-negative fraction. The chain has TRBV30 and TRBJ1-2, with 8 bases fitting TRBD1. This receptor was taken from a man aged 18 to 30 in good health. Some clones in this sample may be carry-over from other donors' samples. The CDR3 sequence: CAWSPTSRQGKITF. The CDR3 DNA sequence: TGTGCCTGGAGTCCGACATCCCGACAGGGGAAAATAACCTTC.